These 20 T cell receptor beta chains came from one sample sequenced in a study of blood T cell repertoires in COVID-19. Using immunoSEQ multiplex PCR, the repertoire was profiled, and TCRdb retains in-frame clones only, with some absent. The sample lists fewer than 85,000 clones; roughly 82% were seen once. Specimen: peripheral blood. Receptors originate from a woman of 80 years or more with active or convalescent COVID-19.

V is TRBV5-4 and J is TRBJ2-7; tentatively, D is TRBD1 (6 bases). V shed 0 bases and J shed 5 bases, with 12 bases lying between them. This CDR3 has 14 residues. Per the germline V gene, CDR1 is SGHNT and CDR2 is YYREEE (reference sequence). As DNA, the CDR3 is TGTGCCAGCAGCTTGGGCAGGGGCTGGAACGAGCAGTACTTC. It encodes CASSLGRGWNEQYF. Full variable domain (rest looked up from reference TRBV5-4 and TRBJ2-7): ETGVTQSPTHLIKTRGQQVTLRCSSQSGHNTVSWYQQALGQGPQFIFQYYREEENGRGNFPPRFSGLQFPNYSSELNVNALELDDSALYLCASSLGRGWNEQYFGPGTRLTVT.

This clone was counted only a few times. The chain couples TRBV4-1 to TRBJ1-6; TRBD1 matches at 8 bases. The ends lost 4 bases at V and 7 bases at J; junction bases unmatched: 3. CDR1 is MGHRA and CDR2 is YSYEKL in the germline V gene. The CDR3 sequence is 14 residues long. CDR3 amino acids: CASSLDRENSPLHF. CDR3 coding DNA: TGCGCCAGCAGCCTGGACAGGGAGAATTCACCCCTCCACTTT.

The V gene is TRBV2, the J gene TRBJ2-1, with 9 bases lining up with TRBD2. The CDR3 consists of 14 residues. Germline loops: CDR1 SNHLY, CDR2 FYNNEI. The J segment lost 5 bases and the V segment lost 6 bases, leaving 5 bases of the junction unmatched. For the CDR3, the DNA is TGTGCCAGCAGAGAGCGGGGGGCCGACAATGAGCAGTTCTTC. It yields the protein CASRERGADNEQFF.

The chain carries TRBV15 and TRBJ2-3, with D tentatively TRBD2 (6 bases). Germline CDR1 and CDR2: LNHNV and YYDKDF (reference sequence). This CDR3 is 13 amino acids long. The V end was cut by 9 bases, the J end by 2 bases, with 12 bases between. CDR3 bases: TGTGCCACGCCGGGGGATACCACAGATACGCAGTATTTT. Protein: CATPGDTTDTQYF.

V gene TRBV25-1 combines with J gene TRBJ2-1, with 9 bases aligning to TRBD2. CDR3 length: 14 residues. The germline V gene encodes CDR1 MGHDK and CDR2 SYGVNS. With 6 bases clipped from V and 3 bases from J, the junction kept 3 bases outside the gene matches. CDR3: CASSVAGVYNEQFF. Written as DNA, the CDR3 is TGTGCCAGCAGCGTAGCGGGGGTCTACAATGAGCAGTTCTTC.

The chain uses TRBV10-1 and TRBJ2-2; D is unresolved. The CDR3 loop spans 14 amino acids. Germline V gene sequence: CDR1 WNHNN, CDR2 SYGVQD (reference sequence). V was trimmed by 4 bases and J by 0 bases, leaving 6 bases between them. The CDR3 spells CASSVETNTGELFF. The CDR3 region has the DNA TGCGCCAGCAGTGTAGAGACGAACACCGGGGAGCTGTTTTTT.

This clone was found once. V is TRBV10-1 and J is TRBJ2-3, with a weak D call TRBD2 (6 bases). Germline V CDR1 and CDR2: WNHNN, SYGVQD (reference sequence). Trimming took off 2 bases at V and 4 bases at J, with 19 bases between the two ends. There are 17 residues in the CDR3. The CDR3 loop is CASSEPGETWGADTQYF. Here the CDR3 DNA reads TGCGCCAGCAGTGAGCCGGGGGAAACTTGGGGCGCAGATACGCAGTATTTT.

This clone was observed many times. This chain uses TRBV19 with TRBJ2-1; 9 bases are shared with TRBD1. V trimming: 4 bases; J trimming: 6 bases; junction bases outside the gene matches: 10. Per germline, CDR1 LNHDA and CDR2 SQIVND (reference sequence). The CDR3 is 16 amino acids. The CDR3 region has the DNA TGTGCCAGTAGTAGGTCGTCGGGACAGGGTTTCAATGAGCAGTTCTTC. This sequence encodes CASSRSSGQGFNEQFF.

The chain uses TRBV9 and TRBJ2-3; the D gene is possibly TRBD1 (6 bases). Trimming pared 2 bases from V and 6 bases from J, leaving 19 bases between. Germline values: CDR1 SGDLS, CDR2 YYNGEE. This CDR3 has 16 amino acids. The CDR3 sequence is CASSVGPHGGGDTQYF. The CDR3 bases are TGTGCCAGCAGCGTGGGCCCCCATGGGGGCGGGGATACGCAGTATTTT.

The V and J genes are TRBV9 and TRBJ2-5; perhaps TRBD2 as D (6 bases). Germline lookup yields CDR1 SGDLS and CDR2 YYNGEE. The CDR3 length is 16 residues. The V gene lost 3 bases and the J gene lost 6 bases, with 21 bases spanning the gap. The CDR3 nucleotides are TGTGCCAGCAGCGAACCCTTCGGACTATCTTCGAAGACCCAGTACTTC. It specifies CASSEPFGLSSKTQYF.

The chain's CDR3 is CASSLIASGGSYEQYF. In DNA, the CDR3 is TGTGCCAGCAGCCTCATAGCAAGCGGGGGGAGCTACGAGCAGTACTTC. This sequence joins TRBV3-1 (or the pseudogene TRBV3-2) and TRBJ2-7; 9 bases line up with TRBD2. The V and J ends lost 4 bases and 3 bases, in that order; junction bases with no gene match: 10. From germline, CDR1 is LGHDT and CDR2 YNNKEL (reference sequence). This CDR3 region has 16 residues.

V gene TRBV6-5 combines with J gene TRBJ2-1, with TRBD1 matching 9 bases. The CDR3 is 16 residues long. CDR1 and CDR2 (germline): MNHEY, SVGAGI. V dropped 2 bases and J dropped 6; count of bases not matched to a gene: 8. The CDR3 coding sequence is TGTGCCAGCAGTTACGCCGGGACAGGGAAGGGCAATGAGCAGTTCTTC. This sequence encodes CASSYAGTGKGNEQFF.

The gene calls are TRBV24-1 and TRBJ2-5; D possibly corresponds to TRBD2 (5 bases). Per germline, CDR1 KGHDR and CDR2 SFDVKD. Trimming shortened V by 5 bases and J by 2 bases, and 8 bases separated the two germline ends. This CDR3 spans 13 amino acids. The CDR3 region has the DNA TGTGCCACCAGTGTCGGGAATCAAGAGACCCAGTACTTC. Translation: CATSVGNQETQYF.

This clone showed up just a few times. The chain is built from TRBV6-6 and TRBJ2-7, with D uncertain. This CDR3 region has 15 residues. Trimming took off 5 bases at V and 0 bases at J, with 14 bases between the two ends. CDR1 and CDR2 from the germline V gene are MNHNY and SVGAGI (reference sequence). The CDR3 DNA reads as TGTGCCAGCAGTACCCCAACGCTCAGCTCCTACGAGCAGTACTTC. Translation: CASSTPTLSSYEQYF.

This clone came up a few times. V is TRBV6-6 and J is TRBJ2-1; 9 positions agree with TRBD1. Germline-derived CDR1 and CDR2 are MNHNY and SVGAGI (reference sequence). After removal of 11 bases from V and 7 bases from J, the junction contained 6 bases not matched to a gene. The CDR3 length is 12 residues. The CDR3 loop reads CALQGANNEQFF. As DNA, the CDR3 is TGTGCCTTACAGGGGGCGAATAATGAGCAGTTCTTC.

This chain joins TRBV10-3 and TRBJ1-2, with 8 nucleotides matching TRBD1. J lost 8 bases, V lost 4 bases, and 6 bases had no gene match. The CDR3 loop spans 13 amino acids. Germline CDR1 ENHRY, CDR2 SYGVKD. CDR3: CAISVARGLGYTF. DNA for the CDR3: TGTGCCATCAGTGTGGCCAGGGGGCTCGGCTACACCTTC.

This clone appeared once. The genes are TRBV24-1 and TRBJ2-7; TRBD1 matches 9 bases. Germline V CDR1 and CDR2: KGHDR, SFDVKD. The V and J ends lost 2 bases and 2 bases, in that order; junction bases with no gene match: 0. The CDR3 loop spans 14 amino acids. This CDR3 is CATSDWDRAYEQYF. CDR3 DNA: TGTGCCACCAGTGATTGGGACAGGGCCTACGAGCAGTACTTC.

This chain links TRBV19 with TRBJ1-5; 11 bases fit TRBD1. CDR3 length equals 18 residues. J lost 2 bases, V lost 6 bases, and 12 bases had no gene match. Germline V gene sequence: CDR1 LNHDA, CDR2 SQIVND (reference sequence). In nucleotides, the CDR3 is TGTGCCAGTAGCTCCGGGACAGGGGGGATAGCGGGCAATCAGCCCCAGCATTTT. It specifies CASSSGTGGIAGNQPQHF.

V and J are TRBV5-3 and TRBJ2-3; weak D call: TRBD2 (6 bases). TRBV5-3 is an open reading frame, and its role is uncertain. With 3 bases removed from V and 0 bases from J, the gap between germline ends came to 11 bases. This CDR3 has 15 amino acids. DNA for the CDR3: TGTGCCAGAAGCTCCCCTAGCGCCAGCACAGATACGCAGTATTTT. This codes for CARSSPSASTDTQYF.

The chain carries TRBV19 and TRBJ2-7; possibly TRBD1 for D (6 bases). Germline CDR1 LNHDA, CDR2 SQIVND (reference sequence). V lost 5 bases to trimming and J lost 3 bases, with 11 bases between them. This CDR3 has 13 residues. The CDR3 region has the DNA TGTGCCAGTAGTCCGGGACACCTCTACGAGCAGTACTTC. It yields the protein CASSPGHLYEQYF.